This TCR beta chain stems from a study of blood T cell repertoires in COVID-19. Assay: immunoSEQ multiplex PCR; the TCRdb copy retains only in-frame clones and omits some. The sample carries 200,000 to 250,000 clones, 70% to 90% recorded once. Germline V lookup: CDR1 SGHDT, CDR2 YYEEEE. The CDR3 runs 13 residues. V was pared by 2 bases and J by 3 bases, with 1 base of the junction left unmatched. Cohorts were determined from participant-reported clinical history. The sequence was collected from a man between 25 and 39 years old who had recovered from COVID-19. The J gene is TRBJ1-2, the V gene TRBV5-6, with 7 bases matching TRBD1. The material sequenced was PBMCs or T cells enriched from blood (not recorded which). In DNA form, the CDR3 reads TGTGCCAGCAGCTTCCAGGGGGACTATGGCTACACCTTC. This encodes CASSFQGDYGYTF.